This T cell receptor (beta chain) was found in a study of human T cells and chemical hapten exposure. General study points: Compared to controls, expanded TCRs made significantly more large clusters of similar CDR3s.

There are 15 residues in the CDR3. Germline lookup yields CDR1 SGDLS and CDR2 YYNGEE. With 2 bases clipped from V and 6 bases from J, the junction kept 7 bases outside the gene matches. Time point: patch test 2, 6 weeks after DPC sensitization. The treatment here: therapeutic diphenylcyclopropenone sensitization with weekly scalp DPC. Ten or more counts support this clonotype. The antigen remains undetermined. TCRdb reanalysed the RACE reads using MiXCR and keeps one entry per CDR3 protein. The sample includes roughly 96,000 distinct CDR3 sequences, about 9.3% of them seen just once. The chain has TRBV9 and TRBJ2-1; 8 positions agree with TRBD1. Sequences were derived from whole blood, sampled in connection with sensitization to the hapten diphenylcyclopropenone (DPC). The TCR comes from a woman in her thirties or forties with alopecia areata. Some clones in this sample may be carry-over from other donors' samples. CDR3 sequence reads: CASSVGQGHANEQFF. CDR3 nucleotides: TGTGCCAGCAGCGTCGGACAGGGACATGCCAATGAGCAGTTCTTC.